This entry concerns a single TCR beta chain. Its antigen is unidentified. PCR primers comprised 60 Vbeta and 13 Jbeta primers. Assay: immunoSEQ multiplex PCR; the TCRdb copy retains only in-frame clones and omits some. The sample includes some 130,000 clones. This entry is derived from a study of cytomegalovirus exposure and HLA in healthy donors. Study in general: The study placed around 80% of its 398 genotyped donors in the Caucasian-associated ancestry cluster. Overall study results and limits: Sequence variants that were highly shared formed a cluster that was likely a sequencing artifact. Follow-up analysis seemed to connect common viral pathogens with several of the most significant clusters identified.

The TCR originated in a woman aged 35 to 49 in good health and CMV-seropositive. The sample was PBMCs.

The CDR3 sequence: CASSWGQLLSYEQYF. The CDR3 nucleotides are TGTGCCAGCAGCTGGGGACAGCTTCTCTCCTACGAGCAGTACTTC. The J gene is TRBJ2-7, the V gene TRBV7-8, with 7 bases lining up with TRBD1. This CDR3 is 15 amino acids long. CDR1 SGHVS and CDR2 FQNEAQ come from the germline V gene. V dropped 4 bases and J dropped 0; count of bases not matched to a gene: 6.